This TCR beta chain was captured by sequencing in a study of PD-1 blockade in classical Hodgkin lymphoma. Study context: Nivolumab was given intravenously to patients at 3 mg/kg every 2 weeks. Points from the study as a whole: Healthy donors reportedly exceeded newly diagnosed patients in baseline TCR diversity.

V gave up 3 bases and J gave up 4 bases; unmatched junction bases: 2. Germline CDR1 reads GTSNPN; CDR2 reads SVGIG (reference sequence). This CDR3 comprises 12 residues. All the patients suffered relapse after autologous stem cell transplantation, and brentuximab vedotin exposure differed. On this clone: Its antigen is as yet unknown.

Generated by immunoSEQ multiplex PCR, the TCRdb table keeps only in-frame clones and is missing some. Of almost 85,000 clones in the sample, around 90% were seen once. The sequence derives from a human donor with classical Hodgkin lymphoma. This chain uses TRBV30 with TRBJ2-7, with 8 bases fitting TRBD2. Here the sequenced sample was peripheral blood mononuclear cells (PBMCs), taken at baseline. The CDR3 region has the DNA TGTGCCTGGAGCGGCGGGAGGTACGAGCAGTACTTC. Its protein product is CAWSGGRYEQYF.